Presented here are 25 T cell receptor beta chains from one specimen sequenced in a study of blood T cell repertoires in COVID-19 (dated by TCRdb to 2018 to 2021). To prepare the library, the immunoSEQ multiplex PCR assay was applied. In TCRdb, the immuneACCESS table is reduced to in-frame sequences with V and J assigned. These tables do not hold every clone; where another copy was compared, an unresolved V gene accounts for under half, and the others remain unexplained. For this sample there are 200,000 to 300,000 clones; 86% appear just once. Under 2.5% of the sample comes from the top ten. The sequenced sample was peripheral blood. Receptors originate from a man younger than 45 with active or convalescent COVID-19.

V and J are TRBV6-5 and TRBJ2-7; 7 bases line up with TRBD2. J gave up 3 bases and V 5 bases, and 7 bases lay outside the gene matches. Germline V lookup: CDR1 MNHEY, CDR2 SVGAGI. The CDR3 runs to 14 residues. The CDR3 spells CASSPSGTNYEQYF. The DNA for the CDR3 is TGTGCCAGCAGTCCTAGTGGGACTAACTACGAGCAGTACTTC.

CDR3 sequence (DNA): TGCGCCAGCACCCCGACAGGGGGTAAGGGGACTAATGAAAAACTGTTTTTT. Translation: CASTPTGGKGTNEKLFF. This chain links TRBV5-1 with TRBJ1-4, with 9 bases identical to TRBD1. V gave up 6 bases and J gave up 2 bases; unmatched junction bases: 11. The CDR3 loop spans 17 amino acids. Germline V gene sequence: CDR1 SGHRS, CDR2 YFSETQ.

The chain carries TRBV5-1 and TRBJ1-1, with D unresolved. V dropped 0 bases and J dropped 3 bases, with 9 bases sitting between them. The CDR3 loop spans 14 amino acids. Germline V lookup: CDR1 SGHRS, CDR2 YFSETQ. The CDR3 DNA follows: TGCGCCAGCAGCTTGGGAGAGGACTACACTGAAGCTTTCTTT. Protein sequence: CASSLGEDYTEAFF.

V is TRBV6-6 and J is TRBJ2-3; possible D gene TRBD2, 6 bases. Trimming removed 5 bases at V and 2 bases at J, with 17 bases between. The CDR3 totals 16 residues. Germline V gene sequence: CDR1 MNHNY, CDR2 SVGAGI (reference sequence). The CDR3 protein is CASSRPGGAPTDTQYF. DNA for the CDR3: TGTGCCAGCAGTCGACCCGGAGGGGCCCCCACAGATACGCAGTATTTT.

The CDR3: CASTFRGSGANVLTF. DNA for the CDR3: TGTGCCAGCACCTTCAGGGGCTCTGGGGCCAACGTCCTGACTTTC. The chain uses TRBV6-5 and TRBJ2-6, with D possibly being TRBD1 (6 bases). Germline V gene lookup returns CDR1 MNHEY and CDR2 SVGAGI. V dropped 7 bases and J dropped 0 bases, with 10 bases sitting between them. This CDR3 region has 15 residues.

V and J are TRBV30 and TRBJ2-7; unclear D gene. The CDR3 totals 14 residues. The V end was cut by 0 bases, the J end by 2 bases, with 11 bases between. CDR1 and CDR2 (germline): GTSNPN, SVGIG (reference sequence). CDR3 coding DNA: TGTGCCTGGAGTGTGTGGCAAACGACCTACGAGCAGTACTTC. This gives the protein CAWSVWQTTYEQYF.

This rearrangement joins TRBV14 to TRBJ2-5; TRBD2 aligns across 11 bases. This CDR3 is 17 amino acids long. Germline V lookup: CDR1 SGHDN, CDR2 FVKESK. J gave up 0 bases and V 2 bases, and 5 bases lay outside the gene matches. CDR3 DNA sequence: TGTGCCAGCAGCCAAAGACTAGCGGGGACCTACCAAGAGACCCAGTACTTC. Protein sequence: CASSQRLAGTYQETQYF.

The chain carries TRBV7-2 and TRBJ2-7; a weak D match, TRBD2 (5 bases). The CDR3 covers 13 residues. Trimming removed 5 bases from V and 7 bases from J, with 15 bases in between. CDR1 is SGHTA and CDR2 is FQGNSA in the germline V gene. CDR3 coding DNA: TGTGCCAGCAGCCCCCGTGTGGGCGGGGAGCAGTACTTC. It encodes CASSPRVGGEQYF.

In regard to this clone: Other DNA sequences of this sample code for an identical CDR3. The chain carries TRBV6-5 and TRBJ2-2, with a tentative D call TRBD1 (6 bases). Trimming removed 8 bases from V and 2 bases from J, with 15 bases in between. The CDR3 runs 15 residues. Germline-derived CDR1 and CDR2 are MNHEY and SVGAGI. The DNA of the CDR3 is TGTGCCAGCGGGACGGGACAACCAAACACCGGGGAGCTGTTTTTT. Protein sequence: CASGTGQPNTGELFF.

This sequence joins TRBV5-1 and TRBJ2-7; 14 nucleotides match TRBD2. The junction had 3 bases not matched to a gene; V was cut back by 0 bases and J by 4 bases. The germline V gene has CDR1 SGHRS and CDR2 YFSETQ. There are 16 residues in the CDR3. The CDR3 sequence is CASSLGTSGGYYEQYF. CDR3 DNA: TGCGCCAGCAGCTTGGGGACTAGCGGGGGGTATTACGAGCAGTACTTC.

V and J are TRBV9 and TRBJ1-6; 8 positions match TRBD1. The CDR3 loop spans 17 amino acids. From germline, CDR1 is SGDLS and CDR2 YYNGEE. V lost 0 bases to trimming and J lost 7 bases; unmatched junction nucleotides: 9. The CDR3 DNA follows: TGTGCCAGCAGCGTAGGGGATACAGGGGGATCCAATTCACCCCTCCACTTT. Its protein product is CASSVGDTGGSNSPLHF.

The chain joins TRBV15 to TRBJ2-5, with 11 nucleotides matching TRBD1. Germline V gene sequence: CDR1 LNHNV, CDR2 YYDKDF (reference sequence). J lost 6 bases, V lost 3 bases, and 3 bases had no gene match. CDR3 length: 14 amino acids. The CDR3 is CATSRGQGEQTQYF. In DNA, the CDR3 is TGTGCCACCAGCAGGGGACAGGGGGAGCAGACCCAGTACTTC.

The J gene is TRBJ2-7, the V gene TRBV2; D is possibly TRBD2 (5 bases). CDR3 length equals 13 residues. V dropped 2 bases and J dropped 4 bases, with 9 bases sitting between them. CDR1 and CDR2 (germline): SNHLY, FYNNEI. The CDR3 sequence: CASSERGLYEQYF. The CDR3 nucleotides read TGTGCCAGCAGTGAACGGGGTTTATACGAGCAGTACTTC.

The V call is TRBV2, the J call TRBJ1-1, with 7 bases fitting TRBD1. The CDR3 loop spans 14 amino acids. The trim removed 10 bases at V and 9 bases at J, leaving 17 bases unmatched. CDR1 is SNHLY and CDR2 is FYNNEI in the germline V gene. This CDR3 is CAIPSGGNRGQAFF. CDR3 sequence (DNA): TGTGCCATACCTTCAGGGGGGAATAGGGGACAAGCTTTCTTT.

V usage is TRBV7-8 and J usage is TRBJ1-5; 7 nucleotides line up with TRBD1. This CDR3 is 16 amino acids long. Germline-derived CDR1 and CDR2 are SGHVS and FQNEAQ. V lost 2 bases to trimming and J lost 3 bases; unmatched junction nucleotides: 7. CDR3: CASSLYSGQLNQPQHF. DNA of the CDR3: TGTGCCAGCAGCTTATATTCGGGACAGCTCAATCAGCCCCAGCATTTT.

This clone was observed a handful of times. V usage is TRBV6-2 or TRBV6-3 and J usage is TRBJ1-2, with D unclear. Trimming pared 0 bases from V and 4 bases from J, leaving 21 bases between. This CDR3 has 18 residues. Germline CDR1 reads MNHEY; CDR2 reads SVGEGT. The CDR3 sequence is CASSYSGRSGKFPYGYTF. CDR3 nucleotide sequence: TGTGCCAGCAGTTACTCTGGTCGTTCCGGTAAATTCCCCTATGGCTACACCTTC.

Only one count was recorded for this clone. The chain combines TRBV15 with TRBJ1-1; tentatively, D is TRBD1 (5 bases). The CDR3 extends over 15 amino acids. Trimming stripped 0 bases from V and 3 bases from J, with 11 bases between. Germline CDR1 LNHNV, CDR2 YYDKDF (reference sequence). The CDR3 DNA sequence: TGTGCCACCAGCAGAGAAAGGGGAAGTTACACTGAAGCTTTCTTT. Residues: CATSRERGSYTEAFF.

The J gene is TRBJ2-5, the V gene TRBV9, with TRBD1 matching over 8 bases. CDR1 is SGDLS, CDR2 YYNGEE, per germline. The CDR3 length is 16 residues. Trimming at V came to 0 bases and at J to 4 bases, leaving 8 bases not matched to a gene. The CDR3 spells CASSVESQGVVETQYF. CDR3 in DNA: TGTGCCAGCAGCGTAGAATCACAGGGGGTAGTAGAGACCCAGTACTTC.

This chain links TRBV5-4 with TRBJ1-1; no reliable D call. The CDR3 runs to 12 residues. V was trimmed by 0 bases and J by 7 bases, leaving 7 bases between them. The germline V gene encodes CDR1 SGHNT and CDR2 YYREEE (reference sequence). CDR3 sequence (DNA): TGTGCCAGCAGCTTGGCGCCACATGAAGCTTTCTTT. Its translation is CASSLAPHEAFF. Supplemented by reference TRBV5-4 and TRBJ1-1, the full variable domain reads ETGVTQSPTHLIKTRGQQVTLRCSSQSGHNTVSWYQQALGQGPQFIFQYYREEENGRGNFPPRFSGLQFPNYSSELNVNALELDDSALYLCASSLAPHEAFFGQGTRLTVV.

The gene calls are TRBV11-2 and TRBJ2-5; tentative D call: TRBD2 (5 bases). Germline V CDR1 and CDR2: SGHAT, FQNNGV. The CDR3 spans 14 residues. Between the trimmed V and J ends, which lost 4 bases and 5 bases, there was a span of 14 bases. The CDR3 is CASSSTGSGETQYF. The CDR3 DNA follows: TGTGCCAGCAGCTCCACGGGGTCGGGGGAGACCCAGTACTTC.

The chain is built from TRBV7-8 and TRBJ1-3; D not certain. The germline V gene encodes CDR1 SGHVS and CDR2 FQNEAQ. The CDR3 runs to 16 residues. V was clipped by 0 bases and J by 0 bases, with 9 bases between them. CDR3 sequence: CASSLAVLSSGNTIYF. CDR3 DNA: TGTGCCAGCAGCTTAGCAGTGCTGAGCTCTGGAAACACCATATATTTT.

In DNA, the CDR3 is TGCGCCAGCAGGGACGGACTAGCGGGGGTAAGCGGCACAGATACGCAGTATTTT. It specifies CASRDGLAGVSGTDTQYF. The rearrangement joins TRBV10-1 to TRBJ2-3; 13 bases match TRBD2. V lost 6 bases, J lost 1 base, and 10 bases stayed unmatched. The CDR3 runs 18 residues. The germline CDR1 and CDR2 sequences are WNHNN and SYGVQD (reference sequence).

The chain recombines TRBV19 with TRBJ2-2; 10 bases fit TRBD2. Germline-derived CDR1 and CDR2 are LNHDA and SQIVND (reference sequence). CDR3 length equals 17 residues. V dropped 5 bases and J dropped 2; count of bases not matched to a gene: 8. The CDR3 here is CASSSPSGGINTGELFF. The DNA for the CDR3 is TGTGCCAGTAGTTCGCCTAGCGGGGGCATAAACACCGGGGAGCTGTTTTTT.

This clone was seen more than once but under ten times. CDR3 sequence: CASSVTGIANYGYTF. CDR3 nucleotides: TGTGCCAGCAGCGTCACAGGGATAGCTAACTATGGCTACACCTTC. This rearrangement joins TRBV27 to TRBJ1-2; possible D gene TRBD1, 6 bases. V lost 6 bases and J lost 0, with 14 bases in between. CDR3 size: 15 residues. Germline CDR1 is MNHEY and CDR2 is SMNVEV (reference sequence).

V is TRBV27 and J is TRBJ1-5; 7 bases agree with TRBD1. This CDR3 spans 14 amino acids. CDR1 and CDR2 from the germline V gene are MNHEY and SMNVEV (reference sequence). The ends lost 5 bases at V and 2 bases at J; junction bases unmatched: 3. Written as DNA, the CDR3 is TGTGCCAGCAGTCCTGGACAGGGCAATCAGCCCCAGCATTTT. Its protein is CASSPGQGNQPQHF.